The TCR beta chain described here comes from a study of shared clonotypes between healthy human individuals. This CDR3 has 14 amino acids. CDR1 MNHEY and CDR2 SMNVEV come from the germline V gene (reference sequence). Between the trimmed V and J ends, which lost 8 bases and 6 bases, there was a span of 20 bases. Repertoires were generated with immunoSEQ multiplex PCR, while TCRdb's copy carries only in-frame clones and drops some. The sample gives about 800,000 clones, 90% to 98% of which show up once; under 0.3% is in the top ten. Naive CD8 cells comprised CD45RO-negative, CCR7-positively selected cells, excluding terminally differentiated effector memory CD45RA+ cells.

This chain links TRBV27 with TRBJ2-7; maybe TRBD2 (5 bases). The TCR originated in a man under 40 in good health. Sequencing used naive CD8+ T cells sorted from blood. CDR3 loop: CASYDGAKAGEQYF. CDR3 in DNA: TGTGCCAGCTATGACGGAGCCAAGGCGGGCGAGCAGTACTTC.